This paragraph covers one T cell receptor (beta chain) sequence. The data stem from a study of blood T cell repertoires in COVID-19. Study-wide background: Whether acute or convalescent, the COVID-19 samples came from the United States, Italy and Spain. Sample material is recorded as cDNA or gDNA derived from T cells, B-cell-depleted T cells, or PBMCs.

Generated by immunoSEQ multiplex PCR, the TCRdb table keeps only in-frame clones and is missing some. The sample gives around 200,000 clones, about nine tenths of which show up once; about 4% is in the top ten. Recruitment covered 25 or so US areas and drew participants whose ages spanned roughly 18 to 100 years. Per the germline V gene, CDR1 is GTSNPN and CDR2 is SVGIG (reference sequence). The CDR3 sequence is 16 residues long. V lost 0 bases and J lost 6; bases outside the gene matches: 9. The source material was PBMCs or T cells enriched from blood (not recorded which). The clonotype comes from a woman in her forties with acute COVID-19. The chain combines TRBV30 with TRBJ1-1, with 11 bases that match TRBD1. This chain's CDR3 is CAWSVGDPGQGAEAFF. The CDR3 DNA sequence: TGTGCCTGGAGTGTAGGTGATCCGGGACAGGGGGCTGAAGCTTTCTTT. The full variable domain, its missing parts supplied by reference TRBV30 and TRBJ1-1, is SQTIHQWPATLVQPVGSPLSLECTVEGTSNPNLYWYRQAAGRGLQLLFYSVGIGQISSEVPQNLSASRPQDRQFILSSKKLLLSDSGFYLCAWSVGDPGQGAEAFFGQGTRLTVV.